Listed here are 20 T cell receptor beta chains from one sample, sequenced in a study of blood T cell repertoires in COVID-19. Generated by immunoSEQ multiplex PCR, the TCRdb table keeps only in-frame clones and is missing some. The data contain 150,000 or so clones, more than 75% of them seen just once; the ten biggest clones take up approximately 6%. Sequences were obtained from PBMCs or T cells enriched from blood (not recorded which). The receptors derive from a woman in her forties or fifties who had recovered from COVID-19.

The gene calls are TRBV2 and TRBJ1-4; TRBD1 matches at 7 bases. The CDR3 runs 17 residues. From germline, CDR1 is SNHLY and CDR2 FYNNEI. The V and J ends lost 5 bases and 3 bases, in that order; junction bases with no gene match: 12. The CDR3 spells CASSPRQGRAANEKLFF. The CDR3 region has the DNA TGTGCCAGCAGTCCACGACAGGGTCGCGCCGCTAATGAAAAACTGTTTTTT.

This chain links TRBV5-4 with TRBJ2-1; D remains ambiguous. Germline V gene data show CDR1 as SGHNT and CDR2 as YYREEE (reference sequence). Trimming cost V 3 bases and J 0 bases, with 13 bases left between them. The CDR3 consists of 16 residues. CDR3 coding DNA: TGTGCCAGCAGCTCTGTTCGACTGAGCTCCTACAATGAGCAGTTCTTC. Its protein product is CASSSVRLSSYNEQFF.

CDR3: CASSGAGDANEKLFF. CDR3 bases: TGTGCCAGCAGTGGTGCAGGGGATGCCAATGAAAAACTGTTTTTT. This chain joins TRBV28 and TRBJ1-4; a weak D match, TRBD1 (6 bases). V was shortened by 5 bases and J by 5 bases, with 15 bases between the two germline ends. CDR3 length: 15 residues. Per the germline V gene, CDR1 is MDHEN and CDR2 is SYDVKM.

The chain links TRBV5-4 to TRBJ1-3; D gene uncertain. Germline loops: CDR1 SGHNT, CDR2 YYREEE (reference sequence). Trimming pared 4 bases from V and 0 bases from J, leaving 8 bases between. This CDR3 is 14 amino acids long. As DNA, the CDR3 is TGTGCCAGCAGCAGCGGGTACTCTGGAAACACCATATATTTT. Translating it yields CASSSGYSGNTIYF. Supplemented by reference TRBV5-4 and TRBJ1-3, the full variable domain reads ETGVTQSPTHLIKTRGQQVTLRCSSQSGHNTVSWYQQALGQGPQFIFQYYREEENGRGNFPPRFSGLQFPNYSSELNVNALELDDSALYLCASSSGYSGNTIYFGEGSWLTVV.

V usage is TRBV4-1 and J usage is TRBJ1-2; D might be TRBD1 (5 bases). V was clipped by 4 bases and J by 5 bases, with 23 bases between them. CDR3 size: 17 residues. From germline, CDR1 is MGHRA and CDR2 YSYEKL. As DNA, the CDR3 is TGCGCCAGCAGCCCCACTCTTGGCCGGACCCGGGGGTATGGCTACACCTTC. Protein product: CASSPTLGRTRGYGYTF.

As DNA, the CDR3 is TGTGCCAGCAGCTTATTTAGCAGGGGGCTTCATCAGCCCCAGCATTTT. Its translation: CASSLFSRGLHQPQHF. V usage is TRBV7-8 and J usage is TRBJ1-5, with 8 bases identical to TRBD1. The junction had 8 bases not matched to a gene; V was cut back by 2 bases and J by 5 bases. The germline gives CDR1 SGHVS, CDR2 FQNEAQ. The CDR3 sequence is 16 residues long.

This chain links TRBV7-2 with TRBJ1-2; D unclear. The V and J ends lost 1 base and 2 bases respectively, with 8 bases between them. Germline V lookup: CDR1 SGHTA, CDR2 FQGNSA. There are 14 residues in the CDR3. The CDR3 loop reads CASSLVPRNYGYTF. In DNA, the CDR3 is TGTGCCAGCAGCTTAGTACCTAGAAACTATGGCTACACCTTC.

The chain couples TRBV7-8 to TRBJ1-1; D possibly corresponds to TRBD1 (6 bases). V lost 5 bases to trimming and J lost 1 base, with 8 bases between them. Germline assignment: CDR1 SGHVS and CDR2 FQNEAQ. This CDR3 region has 13 residues. CDR3 in amino acids: CASSPQGNTEAFF. CDR3 in DNA: TGTGCCAGCAGCCCACAGGGGAACACTGAAGCTTTCTTT.

The chain couples TRBV29-1 to TRBJ1-5, with D tentatively TRBD1 (6 bases). V lost 6 bases and J 4 bases, leaving 16 bases between the germline ends. The V gene's germline CDR1 is SQVTM and CDR2 ANQGSEA. The CDR3 length is 14 residues. This CDR3 reads CSVEQGSGNQPQHF. The CDR3 DNA is TGCAGCGTAGAGCAGGGGAGCGGTAATCAGCCCCAGCATTTT.

CDR3 amino acids: CASRGAANYGYTF. CDR3 DNA sequence: TGTGCCAGCAGGGGGGCGGCTAACTATGGCTACACCTTC. The chain combines TRBV2 with TRBJ1-2; D is perhaps TRBD1 (6 bases). Per the germline V gene, CDR1 is SNHLY and CDR2 is FYNNEI. The CDR3 has 13 residues. With 6 bases removed from V and 0 bases from J, the gap between germline ends came to 8 bases.

In this sample, this clone turned up a few times. The J gene is TRBJ1-5, the V gene TRBV5-1; tentative D call: TRBD1 (6 bases). V lost 2 bases, J lost 5 bases, and 11 bases lay in between. Germline V gene lookup returns CDR1 SGHRS and CDR2 YFSETQ. The CDR3 has 14 residues. The CDR3 spells CASSFGAGDQPQHF. The CDR3 bases are TGCGCCAGCAGCTTCGGTGCAGGGGATCAGCCCCAGCATTTT.

This chain joins TRBV5-1 and TRBJ2-5, with D possibly matching TRBD1 (5 bases). This CDR3 comprises 15 residues. V was cut by 4 bases and J by 5 bases, with 18 bases left in between. Germline loops: CDR1 SGHRS, CDR2 YFSETQ. DNA of the CDR3: TGCGCCAGCAGCGGAGAAGGGGCGATGGGTGAGACCCAGTACTTC. It yields the protein CASSGEGAMGETQYF.

This chain uses TRBV5-1 with TRBJ2-1; D is unresolved. V was pared by 0 bases and J by 6 bases, with 13 bases between. This CDR3 spans 15 amino acids. Germline CDR1 and CDR2: SGHRS and YFSETQ. The DNA of the CDR3 is TGCGCCAGCAGCTTGGCTACTCTCCCGGTCAATGAGCAGTTCTTC. The encoded protein is CASSLATLPVNEQFF.

The rearrangement links TRBV7-2 to TRBJ1-1; D unclear. This CDR3 comprises 12 residues. Germline CDR1 is SGHTA and CDR2 is FQGNSA. V was shortened by 5 bases and J by 1 base, with 5 bases between the two germline ends. Here the CDR3 DNA reads TGTGCCAGCAGCGTACAGAACACTGAAGCTTTCTTT. Protein sequence: CASSVQNTEAFF.

The chain has TRBV14 and TRBJ1-1; D possibly corresponds to TRBD1 (5 bases). The V gene lost 0 bases and the J gene lost 4 bases, with 12 bases spanning the gap. The germline CDR1 and CDR2 sequences are SGHDN and FVKESK. The CDR3 covers 15 residues. DNA for the CDR3: TGTGCCAGCAGCCAAGAAAAGGGGTTGAGCACTGAAGCTTTCTTT. This codes for CASSQEKGLSTEAFF.

J is TRBJ2-5 and V is TRBV6-4; 10 positions agree with TRBD2. The CDR3 is made up of 15 amino acids. V gave up 5 bases and J gave up 4 bases; unmatched junction bases: 7. Germline CDR1 and CDR2: MRHNA and SNTAGT. This CDR3 is CASSSSGGLTETQYF. The CDR3 region has the DNA TGTGCCAGCAGTTCTAGCGGGGGTCTTACAGAGACCCAGTACTTC.

The table lists this clone with a few counts. In DNA form, the CDR3 reads TGTGCCAGCAGCTTGGGGACACCGAGCTCTGGAAACACCATATATTTT. This gives the protein CASSLGTPSSGNTIYF. The J gene is TRBJ1-3, the V gene TRBV7-2; TRBD1 might be the D (6 bases). The germline V and J ends were trimmed by 3 bases and 0 bases, with 12 bases remaining between them. Looked up from germline, CDR1 is SGHTA and CDR2 is FQGNSA. CDR3 size: 16 residues.

A few counts support this clone. The chain links TRBV20-1 to TRBJ1-1, with 7 bases matching TRBD1. Germline assignment: CDR1 DFQATT and CDR2 SNEGSKA (reference sequence). J was trimmed by 5 bases and V by 3 bases; bases with no gene match: 15. The CDR3 extends over 16 amino acids. This CDR3 is CSASEQGWGGSTEAFF. As DNA, the CDR3 is TGCAGTGCTAGTGAACAGGGGTGGGGAGGTTCGACTGAAGCTTTCTTT.

The CDR3 DNA follows: TGCAGCGTTGTTAGGGGGAACACTGAAGCTTTCTTT. Encoded protein: CSVVRGNTEAFF. The rearrangement links TRBV29-1 to TRBJ1-1, with a weak D call TRBD1 (5 bases). Trimming removed 4 bases at V and 1 base at J, with 7 bases between. This CDR3 contains 12 residues. The germline V gene has CDR1 SQVTM and CDR2 ANQGSEA.

V usage is TRBV5-4 and J usage is TRBJ1-6; D may be TRBD1 (5 bases). The germline V gene has CDR1 SGHNT and CDR2 YYREEE (reference sequence). The germline V and J ends were trimmed by 0 bases and 5 bases, with 9 bases remaining between them. CDR3 length equals 15 residues. The CDR3 sequence is CASSLDPGDNSPLHF. The CDR3 bases are TGTGCCAGCAGCTTGGATCCGGGGGATAATTCACCCCTCCACTTT. The complete variable domain, with remaining parts taken from reference TRBV5-4 and TRBJ1-6, reads ETGVTQSPTHLIKTRGQQVTLRCSSQSGHNTVSWYQQALGQGPQFIFQYYREEENGRGNFPPRFSGLQFPNYSSELNVNALELDDSALYLCASSLDPGDNSPLHFGNGTRLTVT.